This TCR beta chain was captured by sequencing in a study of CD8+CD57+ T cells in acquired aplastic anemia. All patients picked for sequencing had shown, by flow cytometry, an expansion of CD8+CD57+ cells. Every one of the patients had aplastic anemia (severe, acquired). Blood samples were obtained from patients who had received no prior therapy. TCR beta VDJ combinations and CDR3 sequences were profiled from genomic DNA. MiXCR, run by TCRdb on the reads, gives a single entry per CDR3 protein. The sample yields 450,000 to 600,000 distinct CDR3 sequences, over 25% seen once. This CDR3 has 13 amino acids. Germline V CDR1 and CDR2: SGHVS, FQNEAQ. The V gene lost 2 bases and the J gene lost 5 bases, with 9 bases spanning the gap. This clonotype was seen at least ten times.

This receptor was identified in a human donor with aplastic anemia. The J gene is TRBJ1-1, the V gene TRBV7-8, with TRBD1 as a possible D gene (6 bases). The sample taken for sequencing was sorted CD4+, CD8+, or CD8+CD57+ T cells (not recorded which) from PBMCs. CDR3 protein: CASSLSGATEAFF. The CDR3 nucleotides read TGTGCCAGCAGCTTATCGGGGGCGACTGAAGCTTTCTTT. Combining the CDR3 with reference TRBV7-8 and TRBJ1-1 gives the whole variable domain GAGVSQSPRYKVAKRGQDVALRCDPISGHVSLFWYQQALGQGPEFLTYFQNEAQLDKSGLPSDRFFAERPEGSVSTLKIQRTQQEDSAVYLCASSLSGATEAFFGQGTRLTVV.